This is a list of T cell receptor beta chains from one sample in a study of cytomegalovirus exposure and HLA in healthy donors. Method: immunoSEQ multiplex PCR; TCRdb's copy keeps in-frame clones and lacks some. In total, the table holds 100,000 to 150,000 clones. The specimen was PBMCs. The receptors originated from a man between 18 and 29 years old in good health and CMV-seronegative. The CDR3 runs from the conserved cysteine through the conserved F or W. A D gene is named only where the DNA matches it firmly.

d_call: -
v_call: TRBV25-1
j_call: TRBJ2-7
cdr3_nt: TGTGCCAGCAGATACATCGAGCAGTACTTC
cdr3_aa: CASRYIEQYF

d_call: -
v_call: TRBV30
j_call: TRBJ1-5
cdr3_nt: TGTGCCTGGAGTACTGGGCAGGGGACCCCACTGTACAATCAGCCCCAGCATTTT
cdr3_aa: CAWSTGQGTPLYNQPQHF

d_call: TRBD1
v_call: TRBV5-4
j_call: TRBJ1-2
cdr3_nt: TGTGCCAGCACCGGACAGGGGGCGGGTGGCTACACCTTC
cdr3_aa: CASTGQGAGGYTF

d_call: TRBD1
v_call: TRBV27
j_call: TRBJ2-7
cdr3_nt: TGTGCCAGCAGGACAGGGGGATACGAGCAGTACTTC
cdr3_aa: CASRTGGYEQYF

d_call: TRBD1
v_call: TRBV5-6
j_call: TRBJ2-7
cdr3_nt: TGTGCCAGCAGCGCTGGGACAGGAGGATACGAGCAGTACTTC
cdr3_aa: CASSAGTGGYEQYF

d_call: TRBD2
v_call: TRBV9
j_call: TRBJ2-7
cdr3_nt: TGTGCCAGCAGTCGGGGGGAAACCTACGAGCAGTACTTC
cdr3_aa: CASSRGETYEQYF

d_call: -
v_call: TRBV14
j_call: TRBJ2-2
cdr3_nt: TGTGCCAGCAGCCTCCGACAGGAATCGAACACCGGGGAGCTGTTTTTT
cdr3_aa: CASSLRQESNTGELFF

d_call: -
v_call: TRBV5-4
j_call: TRBJ1-1
cdr3_nt: TGTGCCAGCAGCTTAGATTCGGGGATAGCTTTCTTT
cdr3_aa: CASSLDSGIAFF

d_call: -
v_call: TRBV27
j_call: TRBJ1-1
cdr3_nt: TGTGCCAGCAGTGTCGACTCTCTCTTCATGAACACTGAAGCTTTCTTT
cdr3_aa: CASSVDSLFMNTEAFF

d_call: -
v_call: TRBV10-3
j_call: TRBJ1-1
cdr3_nt: TGTGCCATCAGTGAGCCCCCGGGGGAAACTGAAGCCTTCTTT
cdr3_aa: CAISEPPGETEAFF

d_call: TRBD2
v_call: TRBV5-6
j_call: TRBJ2-1
cdr3_nt: TGTGCCAGCAGCTTGGTTCTAGCGGGAGAAAATGAGCAGTTCTTC
cdr3_aa: CASSLVLAGENEQFF

d_call: -
v_call: TRBV11-1
j_call: TRBJ2-7
cdr3_nt: TGTGCCAGCAGCTTTCTCGGTGGCGGGGGCACCTACGAGCAGTACTTC
cdr3_aa: CASSFLGGGGTYEQYF

d_call: -
v_call: TRBV18
j_call: TRBJ1-1
cdr3_nt: TGTGCCAGCTCACTTGACAGGACTGAAGCTTTCTTT
cdr3_aa: CASSLDRTEAFF

d_call: TRBD1
v_call: TRBV4-1
j_call: TRBJ2-7
cdr3_nt: TGCGCCAGCAGCCAAGGGCAGGGGGTAGGCGAGCAGTACTTC
cdr3_aa: CASSQGQGVGEQYF

d_call: -
v_call: TRBV5-1
j_call: TRBJ2-1
cdr3_nt: TGCGCCAGCAGCTCTCAGTGGAATGAGCAGTTCTTC
cdr3_aa: CASSSQWNEQFF

d_call: TRBD1
v_call: TRBV18
j_call: TRBJ1-3
cdr3_nt: TGTGCCAGCTCACCAATGACAGGGGTCAGCTCTGGAAACACCATATATTTT
cdr3_aa: CASSPMTGVSSGNTIYF

d_call: TRBD1
v_call: TRBV11-3
j_call: TRBJ1-5
cdr3_nt: TGTGCCAGCAGCCTGGGACAGGGCACCAATCAGCCCCAGCATTTT
cdr3_aa: CASSLGQGTNQPQHF

d_call: TRBD1
v_call: TRBV5-6
j_call: TRBJ1-2
cdr3_nt: TGTGCCAGCAGCTTGGGTGGGACAGGGTACAACTATGGCTACACCTTC
cdr3_aa: CASSLGGTGYNYGYTF

d_call: -
v_call: TRBV5-1
j_call: TRBJ1-1
cdr3_nt: TGCGCCAGCAGCTTGGCCTGGAGCGGGGACACTGAAGCTTTCTTT
cdr3_aa: CASSLAWSGDTEAFF

d_call: -
v_call: TRBV25-1
j_call: TRBJ1-2
cdr3_nt: TGTGCCAGCAGTGAATTACAGGGCCTTGGCTACACCTTC
cdr3_aa: CASSELQGLGYTF

d_call: TRBD2
v_call: TRBV11-1
j_call: TRBJ2-1
cdr3_nt: TGTGCCAGCAGCTCGCAGCGACCGAGACTAGCGGGGGGGGTCACGTTCTTC
cdr3_aa: CASSSQRPRLAGGVTFF

d_call: -
v_call: TRBV6-5
j_call: TRBJ1-1
cdr3_nt: TGTGCCAGCAGTTATTGGGAGGACACTGAAGCTTTCTTT
cdr3_aa: CASSYWEDTEAFF

d_call: TRBD1
v_call: TRBV4-3
j_call: TRBJ2-7
cdr3_nt: TGCGCCAGCAGCCAAGAGATTGCAGGGGGCGCCGGGAGTGACGAGCAGTACTTC
cdr3_aa: CASSQEIAGGAGSDEQYF

d_call: -
v_call: TRBV28
j_call: TRBJ1-5
cdr3_nt: TGTGCCAGCAGTTTTACGGAGTCCCAGCATTTT
cdr3_aa: CASSFTESQHF

d_call: -
v_call: TRBV20-1
j_call: TRBJ1-2
cdr3_nt: TGCAGTGCTAAGTCAGGGAATGGCTACACCTTC
cdr3_aa: CSAKSGNGYTF

d_call: TRBD1
v_call: TRBV5-4
j_call: TRBJ2-5
cdr3_nt: TGTGCCAGCAGCTTTGGGGGGCAGGGGGCTCTCGAGACCCAGTACTTC
cdr3_aa: CASSFGGQGALETQYF

d_call: TRBD1
v_call: TRBV5-5
j_call: TRBJ1-2
cdr3_nt: TGTGCCAGCAGCTTGGAGCTGGTTTGGGGGACAGGGGATTATGGCTACACCTTC
cdr3_aa: CASSLELVWGTGDYGYTF

d_call: TRBD1
v_call: TRBV7-9
j_call: TRBJ2-5
cdr3_nt: TGTGCCAGCAGCCCCAGGCAGGGGGCGACCCAAGAGACCCAGTACTTC
cdr3_aa: CASSPRQGATQETQYF

d_call: TRBD2
v_call: TRBV2
j_call: TRBJ2-3
cdr3_nt: TGTGCCAGCAGAGAAGCTTCAGGGAGGGGAACAGATACGCAGTATTTT
cdr3_aa: CASREASGRGTDTQYF

d_call: -
v_call: TRBV2
j_call: TRBJ1-2
cdr3_nt: TGTGCCAGCAGTGGAACAGGGTTTTCCAATGGCTACACCTTC
cdr3_aa: CASSGTGFSNGYTF

d_call: -
v_call: TRBV5-4
j_call: TRBJ1-1
cdr3_nt: TGTGCCAGCAGCCTCATATCACTTACTGAAGCTTTCTTT
cdr3_aa: CASSLISLTEAFF

d_call: TRBD2
v_call: TRBV4-3
j_call: TRBJ2-1
cdr3_nt: TGCGCCAGCAGCCAAGGGAGCGGGACGGGGAATGAGCAGTTCTTC
cdr3_aa: CASSQGSGTGNEQFF

d_call: -
v_call: TRBV5-1
j_call: TRBJ2-3
cdr3_nt: TGCGCCAGCAGCCCTTTCGGGAGCACAGATACGCAGTATTTT
cdr3_aa: CASSPFGSTDTQYF

d_call: TRBD1
v_call: TRBV6-5
j_call: TRBJ1-6
cdr3_nt: TGTGCCAGCAGTTACTCGAACGGACAGGGGGTTTCACCCCTCCACTTT
cdr3_aa: CASSYSNGQGVSPLHF

d_call: -
v_call: TRBV11-3
j_call: TRBJ2-2
cdr3_nt: TGTGCCAGCAGCCAATCCTCCAGAAACACCGGGGAGCTGTTTTTT
cdr3_aa: CASSQSSRNTGELFF

d_call: -
v_call: TRBV15
j_call: TRBJ1-2
cdr3_nt: TGTGCCACCAGCGCGTGGTCGGCTAACTATGGCTACACCTTC
cdr3_aa: CATSAWSANYGYTF

d_call: -
v_call: TRBV7-9
j_call: TRBJ1-2
cdr3_nt: TGTGCCAGCAGCCTGAATGGGGGCGATGGCTACACCTTC
cdr3_aa: CASSLNGGDGYTF

d_call: TRBD2
v_call: TRBV9
j_call: TRBJ2-7
cdr3_nt: TGTGCCAGCAGTAGCGGGAGTCCCCACGAGCAGTACTTC
cdr3_aa: CASSSGSPHEQYF

d_call: -
v_call: TRBV11-3
j_call: TRBJ2-3
cdr3_nt: TGTGCCAGCAGCATCCCTCTCGGAGGGAGAGGCACAGATACGCAGTATTTT
cdr3_aa: CASSIPLGGRGTDTQYF

d_call: TRBD1
v_call: TRBV5-1
j_call: TRBJ2-7
cdr3_nt: TGCGCCAGCAGCTTTACAGGGGGGTCCTACGAGCAGTACTTC
cdr3_aa: CASSFTGGSYEQYF

d_call: TRBD1
v_call: TRBV7-3
j_call: TRBJ2-1
cdr3_nt: TGTGCCAGCAGCCGGGACAGCTTCTCCTCACCTTACAATGAGCAGTTCTTC
cdr3_aa: CASSRDSFSSPYNEQFF

d_call: -
v_call: TRBV6-5
j_call: TRBJ2-7
cdr3_nt: TGTGCCAGCAGTTACTCGACAGGAACCTACGAGCAGTACTTC
cdr3_aa: CASSYSTGTYEQYF

d_call: TRBD2
v_call: TRBV9
j_call: TRBJ2-1
cdr3_nt: TGTGCCAGCAGCGTAGGGACTAGCGGGGGCCATTACAATGAGCAGTTCTTC
cdr3_aa: CASSVGTSGGHYNEQFF

d_call: TRBD1
v_call: TRBV10-3
j_call: TRBJ1-2
cdr3_nt: TGTGCCATCAGGGACAGGGGGGACGGCTACACCTTC
cdr3_aa: CAIRDRGDGYTF

d_call: -
v_call: TRBV6-5
j_call: TRBJ2-7
cdr3_nt: TGTGCCAGCAGTTACGCCACAGCCTACGAGCAGTACTTC
cdr3_aa: CASSYATAYEQYF

d_call: -
v_call: TRBV5-5
j_call: TRBJ1-4
cdr3_nt: TGTGCCAGCAACCAATTCCAGGGGTATAATGAAAAACTGTTTTTT
cdr3_aa: CASNQFQGYNEKLFF

d_call: TRBD2
v_call: TRBV7-2
j_call: TRBJ2-3
cdr3_nt: TGTGCCAGCAGCCCCGGGAGGTGGTCCACAGATACGCAGTATTTT
cdr3_aa: CASSPGRWSTDTQYF

d_call: -
v_call: TRBV18
j_call: TRBJ2-1
cdr3_nt: TGTGCCAGCTCACGGACCCCGGACTTGTACAATGAGCAGTTCTTC
cdr3_aa: CASSRTPDLYNEQFF

d_call: -
v_call: TRBV28
j_call: TRBJ1-6
cdr3_nt: TGTGCCAGCAGTTCCCCGGGACACCATCCGGCCCTCCACTTT
cdr3_aa: CASSSPGHHPALHF

d_call: TRBD1
v_call: TRBV2
j_call: TRBJ1-5
cdr3_nt: TGTGCCAGCAGTTCCCGGGACAGGTTCAATCAGCCCCAGCATTTT
cdr3_aa: CASSSRDRFNQPQHF

d_call: -
v_call: TRBV5-4
j_call: TRBJ2-3
cdr3_nt: TGTGCCAGCAGCTTGGGGTGGACTGGCACAGATACGCAGTATTTT
cdr3_aa: CASSLGWTGTDTQYF